This T cell receptor (beta chain) originates from a study of T cells in Graves' hyperthyroidism and ophthalmopathy. Between the trimmed V and J ends, which lost 3 bases and 4 bases, there was a span of 16 bases. The CDR3 consists of 17 residues. This clonotype was detected many times. Amplification of TCR beta CDR3 regions used RNA as the template. An initial round of RT-PCR targeting the TCR CDR3 relied on the HTBI primer set. TCRdb used MiXCR to reprocess the multiplex PCR reads, holding one entry per CDR3 protein. The top ten clones hold around a sixth of a sample with 550,000 to 800,000 distinct CDR3 sequences, around 16% of them seen once. PBMCs were sourced from roughly 10 ml fresh peripheral blood.

The sequenced sample consisted of blood. The chain carries TRBV12-3 or TRBV12-4 and TRBJ2-6, with D possibly being TRBD1 (5 bases). The source is a man aged 45 to 65 with Graves' hyperthyroidism. CDR3 in DNA: TGTGCCAGCAGTTTGCGGCAGGGCCAGGGAGGGGCCAACGTCCTGACTTTC. This translates into CASSLRQGQGGANVLTF.